This T cell receptor (beta chain) was sequenced during a study of spatial heterogeneity in lung cancer. For the study at large: Raw-read counts averaged over ten per unique TCR and UMI combination.

Worth noting for this clonotype: This may come from a read error, since a much larger clone is one base off.

The sample's time point: sample taken at primary tumor resection. Donation came from 70 or so patients with untreated early-stage non-small cell lung cancer. MiXCR was run by TCRdb on the 5' RACE reads, yielding one entry per CDR3 protein. Of about 35,000 distinct CDR3 sequences listed, 3.1% are singletons. V was clipped by 5 bases and J by 11 bases, with 16 bases between them. Germline V gene sequence: CDR1 MNHNS, CDR2 SASEGT. This CDR3 is built from 14 residues. This receptor was identified in a male donor with early-stage non-small cell lung cancer. The sample was normal lung tissue next to the tumor, taken at surgery. The V gene is TRBV6-1, the J gene TRBJ1-6, with TRBD1 as a possible D gene (5 bases). DNA of the CDR3: TGTGCCAGCAGTAAAGGAAGGGGCTTGACACCCCTCCACTTT. Protein: CASSKGRGLTPLHF.